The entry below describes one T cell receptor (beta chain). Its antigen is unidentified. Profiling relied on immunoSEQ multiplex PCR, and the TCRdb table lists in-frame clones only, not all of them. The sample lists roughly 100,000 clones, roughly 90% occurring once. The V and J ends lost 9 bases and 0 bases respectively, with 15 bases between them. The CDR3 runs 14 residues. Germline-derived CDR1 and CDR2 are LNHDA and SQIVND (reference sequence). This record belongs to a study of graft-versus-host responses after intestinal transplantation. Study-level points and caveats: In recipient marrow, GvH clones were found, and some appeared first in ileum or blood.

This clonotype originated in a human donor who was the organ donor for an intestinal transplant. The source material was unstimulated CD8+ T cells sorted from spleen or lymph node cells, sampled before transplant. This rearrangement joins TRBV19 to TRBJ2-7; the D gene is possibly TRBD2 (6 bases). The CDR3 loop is CASSASVSSYEQYF. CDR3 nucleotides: TGTGCCAGCAGCGCTAGCGTGAGCTCCTACGAGCAGTACTTC.